This T cell receptor (beta chain) comes out of a study of cytomegalovirus exposure and HLA in healthy donors. This clone was observed a handful of times. The CDR3 runs 16 residues. Trimming at V came to 4 bases and at J to 0 bases, leaving 10 bases not matched to a gene. In germline, CDR1 is SQVTM, CDR2 ANQGSEA. PCR was performed using 60 Vbeta and 13 Jbeta primers. Assay: immunoSEQ multiplex PCR; the TCRdb copy retains only in-frame clones and omits some. The top ten clones hold approximately 1.5% of a sample with about 170,000 clones, approximately 86% of them seen once. The sequence derives from a male donor in good health and CMV-seronegative. The gene calls are TRBV29-1 and TRBJ1-1; TRBD1 aligns across 8 bases. Sequenced sample: PBMCs. DNA for the CDR3: TGCAGCGTTGCGGGGGACAGGTTGTCCGTGAACACTGAAGCTTTCTTT. This encodes CSVAGDRLSVNTEAFF. The variable domain in full, completed from reference TRBV29-1 and TRBJ1-1, reads SAVISQKPSRDICQRGTSLTIQCQVDSQVTMMFWYRQQPGQSLTLIATANQGSEATYESGFVIDKFPISRPNLTFSTLTVSNMSPEDSSIYLCSVAGDRLSVNTEAFFGQGTRLTVV.